These 4 T cell receptor beta chains were sequenced from one sample in a study of T-cell reconstitution after alpha-beta-depleted transplantation in children. During its preparation, the TCRbeta library received unique molecular identifiers. MiXCR was run by TCRdb on the PCR reads, yielding one entry per CDR3 protein. The sample has hundreds of thousands of distinct CDR3 sequences, roughly 25% seen once; the top ten hold about 4.8%. Specimen: PBMCs, mostly from graft donor cells, collected 360 days after TCRalphabeta/CD19-depleted stem cell transplant. The receptors here all came from a female patient aged 2-9 years who had a stem cell transplant for congenital amegakaryocytic thrombocytopenia, so the T cells may come from the graft donor.

The chain is built from TRBV24-1 and TRBJ2-2, with D unresolved. The CDR3 loop spans 14 amino acids. Germline CDR1 reads KGHDR; CDR2 reads SFDVKD. The V gene lost 9 bases and the J gene lost 5 bases, with 15 bases spanning the gap. This chain's CDR3 is CATASGLITGELFF. Written as DNA, the CDR3 is TGTGCCACCGCCAGTGGGCTCATTACCGGGGAGCTGTTTTTT.

The chain links TRBV5-1 to TRBJ2-7; 10 bases are shared with TRBD1. The V gene end was trimmed by 4 bases and the J gene end by 3 bases; junction bases not matched to a gene: 4. The CDR3 consists of 14 residues. The germline V gene has CDR1 SGHRS and CDR2 YFSETQ. The CDR3 DNA is TGCGCCAGCAGCGTCCGGGACAGGGGCTACGAGCAGTACTTC. It yields the protein CASSVRDRGYEQYF.

The chain links TRBV4-3 to TRBJ2-3; 10 positions agree with TRBD2. The germline CDR1 and CDR2 sequences are LGHNA and YSLEER. This CDR3 spans 16 amino acids. V was clipped by 1 base and J by 5 bases; unmatched bases: 6. CDR3 in DNA: TGCGCCAGCAGCCAAGGAGCGGGAGGGCCTGGAGATACGCAGTATTTT. It translates to CASSQGAGGPGDTQYF.

This clonotype was found many times. The V and J genes are TRBV10-3 and TRBJ2-6; 8 bases are shared with TRBD1. Per germline, CDR1 ENHRY and CDR2 SYGVKD. After removal of 9 bases from V and 13 bases from J, the junction contained 8 bases not matched to a gene. This CDR3 has 12 amino acids. The CDR3 loop is CAMMDRAWVLTF. CDR3 sequence (DNA): TGTGCCATGATGGACAGGGCGTGGGTCCTGACTTTC.